This TCR beta chain originates from a study of human T cells and chemical hapten exposure. Whole-study context: The study traced per-sample TCR yield variation mainly to small differences in pooled library volumes. General study findings and limits: The number of TCRs above 1 in 1000 frequency did not change after DPC sensitization.

Indicated time point: patch test 3, about 24 weeks after DPC sensitization. Treatment meaning: therapeutic diphenylcyclopropenone sensitization with weekly scalp DPC. People who gave samples had alopecia, were 18 to 70 years old, and were suitable for DPC. TCRdb itself ran the RACE reads through MiXCR, one entry per CDR3 protein. There are tens of thousands of distinct CDR3 sequences in the sample; approximately 12% occur only once, and roughly 1.4% lies in the top ten. This CDR3 contains 16 residues. Germline CDR1 SGHAT, CDR2 FQNNGV. V gave up 5 bases and J gave up 1 base; unmatched junction bases: 3. Many counts were recorded for this clonotype. What it binds is unknown.

This TCR was sampled from a woman between 45 and 65 years old with alopecia areata. Some clones in this sample may be carry-over from other donors' samples. The chain links TRBV11-2 to TRBJ2-1; TRBD2 agrees at 12 bases. This specimen consisted of whole blood, obtained in connection with sensitization to the hapten diphenylcyclopropenone (DPC). The CDR3 is CASSPLAGGSYNEQFF. Written as DNA, the CDR3 is TGTGCCAGCAGCCCACTAGCGGGGGGTTCCTACAATGAGCAGTTCTTC.